These 6 T cell receptor beta chains originate from one sample sequenced in a study of cytomegalovirus exposure and HLA in healthy donors. Primers included in the PCR were 60 Vbeta and 13 Jbeta primers. TCRdb keeps only in-frame clones here, not all; method: immunoSEQ multiplex PCR. This table has about 110,000 clones, about four fifths appearing once. The sequencing input was PBMCs. The receptors here all came from an older woman in good health and CMV-seropositive.

The J gene is TRBJ2-2, the V gene TRBV19; TRBD1 aligns across 7 bases. V was clipped by 5 bases and J by 3 bases; unmatched bases: 9. Germline assignment: CDR1 LNHDA and CDR2 SQIVND (reference sequence). This CDR3 has 16 amino acids. The CDR3 reads CASSVRRDRDTGELFF. As DNA, the CDR3 is TGTGCCAGTAGTGTCCGCCGGGACAGAGACACCGGGGAGCTGTTTTTT.

The chain is built from TRBV12-5 and TRBJ2-3; D unclear. With 2 bases removed from V and 4 bases from J, the gap between germline ends came to 7 bases. The CDR3 is 13 residues long. In germline, CDR1 is LGHNT, CDR2 FRNRAP. The CDR3 loop reads CASGLIGADTQYF. In nucleotides, the CDR3 is TGTGCTAGTGGTTTGATCGGAGCAGATACGCAGTATTTT. Full variable domain (remainder filled in from reference TRBV12-5 and TRBJ2-3): DARVTQTPRHKVTEMGQEVTMRCQPILGHNTVFWYRQTMMQGLELLAYFRNRAPLDDSGMPKDRFSAEMPDATLATLKIQPSEPRDSAVYFCASGLIGADTQYFGPGTRLTVL.

This chain uses TRBV7-2 with TRBJ2-5, with a possible D match to TRBD1 (6 bases). V lost 1 base and J lost 5, with 17 bases in between. In germline, CDR1 is SGHTA, CDR2 FQGNSA. This CDR3 comprises 16 residues. Here the CDR3 DNA reads TGTGCCAGCAGCTTAGTTCCCGCAGGGGCGCGGGAGACCCAGTACTTC. This translates into CASSLVPAGARETQYF.

The chain is built from TRBV19 and TRBJ1-2; 7 bases agree with TRBD1. The V and J ends lost 5 bases and 3 bases, in that order; junction bases with no gene match: 6. This CDR3 has 14 residues. Germline assignment: CDR1 LNHDA and CDR2 SQIVND (reference sequence). DNA for the CDR3: TGTGCCAGTAGTTTACTAGACAGGGACTATGGCTACACCTTC. It is translated as CASSLLDRDYGYTF.

The DNA of the CDR3 is TGTGCCAGTAGTACCCAGGGGGCCGACATCTATGGCTACACCTTC. Its translation is CASSTQGADIYGYTF. The chain links TRBV19 to TRBJ1-2, with TRBD1 matching over 8 bases. The V gene end was trimmed by 4 bases and the J gene end by 4 bases; junction bases not matched to a gene: 8. This CDR3 region has 15 residues. The germline gives CDR1 LNHDA, CDR2 SQIVND (reference sequence).

This clone has a single count. The chain carries TRBV5-6 and TRBJ1-2; TRBD1 might be the D (6 bases). The CDR3 totals 16 residues. V was cut by 0 bases and J by 1 base, with 13 bases left in between. Germline CDR1 reads SGHDT; CDR2 reads YYEEEE. CDR3 protein: CASSLGSGGINYGYTF. CDR3 coding DNA: TGTGCCAGCAGCTTGGGGTCTGGGGGCATTAACTATGGCTACACCTTC.